This TCR beta chain was obtained from a study of T cells in Graves' hyperthyroidism and ophthalmopathy. TCR beta CDR3 regions were amplified from RNA. HTBI primers were employed in a first-round RT-PCR of the TCR CDR3. One entry per CDR3 protein, called by TCRdb with MiXCR from the multiplex PCR reads. The profile covers 350,000 to 450,000 distinct CDR3 sequences, with about a sixth appearing a single time and roughly a third taken by the ten largest. In its sample, this clonotype was seen a few times. Its ends do not fully match the called genes, so a read error is possible. This CDR3 is built from 15 residues. Germline V lookup: CDR1 SEHNR, CDR2 FQNEAQ (reference sequence).

The chain joins TRBV7-9 to TRBJ2-5, with D possibly being TRBD1 or TRBD2 (5 bases each). This clonotype was sampled from a young woman with Graves' hyperthyroidism that later progressed to Graves' ophthalmopathy. Sequences were obtained from blood. In nucleotides, the CDR3 is TGTGCCAGCAGCTCCGATTCAGGGACGCAAGAGACCCGGTACTTC. Its translation is CASSSDSGTQETRYF. The full variable domain, rest sourced from reference TRBV7-9 and TRBJ2-5, is DTGVSQNPRHKITKRGQNVTFRCDPISEHNRLYWYRQTLGQGPEFLTYFQNEAQLEKSRLLSDRFSAERPKGSFSTLEIQRTEQGDSAMYLCASSSDSGTQETRYFGPGTRLLVL.